Reported below is one T cell receptor (beta chain). A COVID-19 case was met by exposed participants within 2 weeks before study entry. The data were produced by immunoSEQ multiplex PCR, yet TCRdb's version contains in-frame clones alone and is incomplete. The data hold about 200,000 clones, with approximately 86% observed a single time. The source of the sample is a study of blood T cell repertoires in COVID-19. V lost 0 bases and J lost 1; bases outside the gene matches: 1. CDR1 is KGHSH, CDR2 LQKENI, per germline. The CDR3 spans 16 residues. The genes are TRBV18 and TRBJ2-2; 8 nucleotides match TRBD2. The receptor was derived from a woman aged 25 to 39 who had been exposed to COVID-19. Sequenced material: PBMCs or T cells enriched from blood (not recorded which). The CDR3 spells CASSPPSGGNTGELFF. The CDR3 DNA is TGTGCCAGCTCACCACCGAGCGGGGGGAACACCGGGGAGCTGTTTTTT.